This TCR beta chain was sequenced in a study of radiotherapy plus CTLA-4 blockade in lung cancer. TCRdb's copy holds only in-frame clones and misses some; the assay was immunoSEQ multiplex PCR. The sample has about 100,000 clones, 83% seen once. This clone has more than one count but fewer than ten. This TCR came from a human donor with non-small cell lung cancer who had stable disease on radiotherapy plus ipilimumab. This material consisted of peripheral blood, taken from a patient treated with radiotherapy plus ipilimumab.

CDR3 nucleotide sequence: TGCGCCAGCAGCAGGGAGTACGAGCAGTACTTC. It specifies CASSREYEQYF. V usage is TRBV5-1 and J usage is TRBJ2-7, with D perhaps matching TRBD2 (5 bases). This CDR3 contains 11 residues. Trimming pared 4 bases from V and 4 bases from J, leaving 6 bases between. Germline CDR1 SGHRS, CDR2 YFSETQ.